This T cell receptor beta chain came from a study of PD-1 blockade in classical Hodgkin lymphoma. Findings and caveats of the study: Patients who responded completely had about the same baseline diversity as newly diagnosed patients. Reports indicated that newly diagnosed patients had lower baseline TCR diversity than healthy donors did.

Time point meaning: cycle 4 day 1 (C4D1), after less than seven weeks of nivolumab. All patients experienced relapse after autologous stem cell transplantation, and brentuximab vedotin exposure was variable. Details on this clone: Its antigen is as yet unknown.

The CDR3 contains 16 residues. V was pared by 4 bases and J by 0 bases, with 5 bases of the junction left unmatched. Germline V gene lookup returns CDR1 LGHNA and CDR2 YNFKEQ. Assay used: immunoSEQ multiplex PCR; TCRdb lists only in-frame clones, some missing. This sample carries some 86,000 clones, about nine tenths of them seen once, and the ten largest clones take under 3.5%. This clonotype was sampled from a human donor with classical Hodgkin lymphoma. The chain employs TRBV4-2 and TRBJ2-5, with TRBD2 matching over 10 bases. This sample comprised peripheral blood mononuclear cells (PBMCs), obtained before the fourth cycle of nivolumab. CDR3 region: CASSPRGLAYQETQYF. The CDR3 nucleotides read TGTGCCAGCAGCCCGCGGGGACTAGCGTACCAAGAGACCCAGTACTTC.